These 28 T cell receptor beta chains were all obtained from the same sample, sequenced in a study of blood T cells in healthy people across ages. PCR was performed a second time for 7 to 11 cycles using a sample-barcoded 5' primer and a J-beta primer mix. TCRdb reprocessed the 5' RACE reads with MiXCR, giving one entry per CDR3 protein. Among 1.5 million to 1.9 million distinct CDR3 sequences listed, 35% to 45% were seen once. Input material: blood. The receptors come from a woman aged 18-35 years in good health.

This clonotype was detected only a few times. V is TRBV12-5 and J is TRBJ1-1, with 8 positions matching TRBD1. Trimming at V came to 1 base and at J to 0 bases, leaving 1 base not matched to a gene. Germline-derived CDR1 and CDR2 are LGHNT and FRNRAP. The CDR3 loop spans 15 amino acids. The CDR3 bases are TGTGCTAGTGGTTTGGACAGGGGGATGAACACTGAAGCTTTCTTT. Translated, it gives CASGLDRGMNTEAFF.

This clonotype was detected a few times. The rearrangement links TRBV5-1 to TRBJ2-3; no clear D gene. Germline CDR1 reads SGHRS; CDR2 reads YFSETQ. The length of the CDR3 is 15 residues. Between the trimmed V and J ends, which lost 7 bases and 5 bases, there was a span of 20 bases. This CDR3 is CASAAEQTFKDTQYF. The CDR3, as DNA: TGCGCCAGCGCGGCGGAACAGACCTTCAAAGATACGCAGTATTTT.

V is TRBV12-3 or TRBV12-4 and J is TRBJ2-5, with D perhaps TRBD2 (6 bases). The DNA matches TRBJ2-7 better at its end, which makes the J call doubtful. There are 14 residues in the CDR3. Written as DNA, the CDR3 is TGTGCCAGCAGTTTTGGCGGGGAGACCTACGAGCAGTACTTC. This encodes CASSFGGETYEQYF.

This clonotype was seen once. This chain uses TRBV12-3 or TRBV12-4 with TRBJ2-2, with D tentatively TRBD1 (5 bases). Trimming took off 5 bases at V and 7 bases at J, with 8 bases between the two ends. This CDR3 region has 12 residues. CDR3 loop: CASSGARGELFF. CDR3 nucleotide sequence: TGTGCCAGCAGTGGGGCGCGCGGGGAGCTGTTTTTT.

This chain uses TRBV7-2 with TRBJ1-1; D remains ambiguous. The V end lost 0 bases, the J end lost 4 bases, and 9 bases lay between the germline ends. This CDR3 contains 14 residues. From germline, CDR1 is SGHTA and CDR2 FQGNSA. In nucleotides, the CDR3 is TGTGCCAGCAGCTTAGCGCAGCCACCCACTGAAGCTTTCTTT. This sequence encodes CASSLAQPPTEAFF. Looking up the rest from reference TRBV7-2 and TRBJ1-1 gives the full variable domain: GAGVSQSPSNKVTEKGKDVELRCDPISGHTALYWYRQSLGQGLEFLIYFQGNSAPDKSGLPSDRFSAERTGGSVSTLTIQRTQQEDSAVYLCASSLAQPPTEAFFGQGTRLTVV.

The chain carries TRBV29-1 and TRBJ1-1, with D unresolved. Germline V gene sequence: CDR1 SQVTM, CDR2 ANQGSEA. V gave up 1 base and J gave up 5 bases, with 11 bases separating them. This CDR3 has 13 residues. CDR3 region: CSVEGPRGTEAFF. As DNA, the CDR3 is TGCAGCGTTGAAGGCCCGCGCGGAACTGAAGCTTTCTTT.

This clonotype showed up just a few times. The chain couples TRBV11-2 to TRBJ2-7; TRBD2 agrees at 9 bases. V was clipped by 1 base and J by 7 bases; unmatched bases: 11. Germline assignment: CDR1 SGHAT and CDR2 FQNNGV. The CDR3 is 16 amino acids. CDR3 protein: CASSLGLAGRYNEQYF. The CDR3 DNA sequence: TGTGCCAGCAGCTTAGGCCTAGCGGGACGGTACAATGAGCAGTACTTC.

This chain joins TRBV6-2 or TRBV6-3 and TRBJ1-2; D not certain. The germline gives CDR1 MNHEY, CDR2 SVGEGT. The CDR3 contains 14 residues. With 2 bases removed from V and 6 bases from J, the gap between germline ends came to 13 bases. This CDR3 reads CASSYKADWNGYTF. The CDR3, as DNA: TGTGCCAGCAGTTACAAGGCGGACTGGAATGGCTACACCTTC.

The chain has TRBV20-1 and TRBJ1-2; 7 bases fit TRBD1. Germline CDR1 and CDR2: DFQATT and SNEGSKA (reference sequence). After removal of 1 base from V and 2 bases from J, the junction contained 13 bases not matched to a gene. This CDR3 has 17 residues. The CDR3: CSARGGTGQLKNYGYTF. CDR3 coding DNA: TGCAGTGCTAGAGGGGGGACGGGACAGCTAAAGAACTATGGCTACACCTTC.

A remark on this clonotype: A much larger clone differs from this one at a single base, so this may be a read error. The chain is built from TRBV10-3 and TRBJ2-5; D is unresolved. The CDR3 runs 12 residues. V lost 2 bases and J 11 bases, leaving 12 bases between the germline ends. In germline, CDR1 is ENHRY, CDR2 SYGVKD. The DNA for the CDR3 is TGTGCCATCAGTGAGAAATACAATGAGCAGTACTTC. Its translation: CAISEKYNEQYF.

This clonotype came up many times. V and J are TRBV4-3 and TRBJ2-1; D possibly corresponds to TRBD2 (6 bases). From germline, CDR1 is LGHNA and CDR2 YSLEER. Trimming shortened V by 2 bases and J by 4 bases, and 12 bases separated the two germline ends. This CDR3 has 15 amino acids. CDR3 sequence reads: CASSQNYAGYNEQFF. CDR3 DNA sequence: TGCGCCAGCAGCCAAAATTACGCGGGATACAATGAGCAGTTCTTC.

This clonotype has just a few counts. The CDR3, as DNA: TGCAGTGCTAGACCTCGACAGGGGTTAGAGACCCAGTACTTC. Encoded protein: CSARPRQGLETQYF. The rearrangement links TRBV20-1 to TRBJ2-5, with 8 bases that match TRBD1. This CDR3 comprises 14 residues. Per the germline V gene, CDR1 is DFQATT and CDR2 is SNEGSKA (reference sequence). The V and J ends lost 2 bases and 4 bases, in that order; junction bases with no gene match: 6.

The chain joins TRBV20-1 to TRBJ1-2; weak D call: TRBD1 (6 bases). V dropped 1 base and J dropped 2 bases, with 26 bases sitting between them. This CDR3 contains 19 residues. Looked up from germline, CDR1 is DFQATT and CDR2 is SNEGSKA (reference sequence). CDR3 sequence reads: CSARGIRGVIDRLNYGYTF. In nucleotides, the CDR3 is TGCAGTGCTAGAGGAATCCGAGGGGTTATAGACAGGCTCAACTATGGCTACACCTTC.

With respect to this clonotype: One end of the junction is discordant with germline, which a read error may explain. The chain carries TRBV20-1 and TRBJ1-1, with D unresolved. Germline CDR1 DFQATT, CDR2 SNEGSKA (reference sequence). The CDR3 covers 12 residues. CDR3 sequence: CSARQVNTGAFF. Written as DNA, the CDR3 is TGCAGTGCTAGACAGGTAAACACTGGAGCTTTCTTT.

The chain employs TRBV13 and TRBJ2-3, with 11 bases that match TRBD2. V lost 5 bases and J lost 11; bases outside the gene matches: 6. The germline CDR1 and CDR2 sequences are PRHDT and FYEKMQ (reference sequence). The CDR3 loop spans 13 amino acids. CDR3 bases: TGTGCCAGCAGCGCCCCACTAGCGGGAGTGCAGTATTTT. Its protein product is CASSAPLAGVQYF.

This clonotype showed up just a few times. This chain connects TRBV7-9 to TRBJ1-2; D call uncertain. CDR1 SEHNR and CDR2 FQNEAQ come from the germline V gene (reference sequence). The CDR3 consists of 16 residues. Trimming took 3 bases from V and 0 from J, leaving 14 bases between them. This chain's CDR3 is CASSFGPQEANYGYTF. The CDR3 nucleotides are TGTGCCAGCAGCTTCGGCCCCCAGGAGGCTAACTATGGCTACACCTTC.

CDR3: CASSLGLFTDTQYF. Here the CDR3 DNA reads TGTGCCAGCAGTCTTGGACTATTCACAGATACGCAGTATTTT. The chain has TRBV12-3 or TRBV12-4 and TRBJ2-3; possibly TRBD2 for D (6 bases). V lost 5 bases and J lost 2, with 11 bases in between. CDR3 size: 14 residues.

The V gene is TRBV10-3, the J gene TRBJ2-1; D is undetermined. This CDR3 region has 12 residues. Trimming took off 10 bases at V and 7 bases at J, with 14 bases between the two ends. Per germline, CDR1 ENHRY and CDR2 SYGVKD. CDR3 loop: CASESSGNEQFF. The CDR3 DNA sequence: TGTGCCAGTGAGTCGTCTGGGAATGAGCAGTTCTTC.

Worth noting for this clonotype: A much larger clonotype is one base distant, so this may be a read error. The chain joins TRBV29-1 to TRBJ2-7; no definite D call. The CDR3 totals 12 residues. The germline V gene has CDR1 SQVTM and CDR2 ANQGSEA. Deletions cut 6 bases from V and 7 bases from J, with 16 bases between. CDR3 DNA sequence: TGCAGCGTCGCCCGACTCGGAAATGAGCAGTACTTC. Translated: CSVARLGNEQYF.

This clonotype was detected ten times or more. This chain uses TRBV20-1 with TRBJ1-1, with a tentative D call TRBD1 (5 bases). CDR3 size: 16 residues. Between the trimmed V and J ends, which lost 4 bases and 5 bases, there was a span of 23 bases. Germline V gene data show CDR1 as DFQATT and CDR2 as SNEGSKA (reference sequence). Here the CDR3 reads CSATTTDQGMPTEAFF. The DNA for the CDR3 is TGCAGTGCTACAACTACCGATCAGGGCATGCCGACTGAAGCTTTCTTT.

This clonotype has a single count. This chain's CDR3 is CSARVLLAGGYNEQYF. In nucleotides, the CDR3 is TGCAGTGCTAGAGTCCTACTAGCGGGAGGGTACAATGAGCAGTACTTC. The genes are TRBV20-1 and TRBJ2-1; 13 bases fit TRBD2. The end of the DNA is better explained by TRBJ2-7, so the J call may be wrong. The CDR3 has 16 amino acids. CDR1 and CDR2 from the germline V gene are DFQATT and SNEGSKA (reference sequence).

The chain is built from TRBV12-3 or TRBV12-4 and TRBJ1-2, with 11 bases matching TRBD1. V lost 6 bases, J lost 3 bases, and 12 bases stayed unmatched. The CDR3 length is 17 residues. The CDR3 here is CASSPGTGGLWDYGYTF. In DNA form, the CDR3 reads TGTGCCAGCAGCCCAGGGACAGGGGGGTTATGGGACTATGGCTACACCTTC.

This rearrangement joins TRBV28 to TRBJ2-4, with TRBD2 identical over 7 bases. The J call is doubtful: the DNA matches TRBJ2-7 better. Germline CDR1 MDHEN, CDR2 SYDVKM. CDR3 length equals 16 residues. The CDR3 nucleotides read TGTGCCAGCAGTGTCCCGCTAGCGGAAAAACGCTACGAGCAGTACTTC. Its protein product is CASSVPLAEKRYEQYF.

The gene calls are TRBV5-6 and TRBJ2-5; 7 bases are shared with TRBD2. Germline V gene sequence: CDR1 SGHDT, CDR2 YYEEEE. The V segment lost 7 bases and the J segment 11 bases; nucleotides outside the gene matches: 20. The CDR3 has 15 residues. Here the CDR3 reads CASGIAGSSYNEQYF. The CDR3, as DNA: TGTGCCAGCGGCATAGCGGGCAGCTCCTACAATGAGCAGTACTTC.

The rearrangement links TRBV10-2 to TRBJ2-1; 12 bases align to TRBD2. TRBJ2-7 explains the end of the DNA better; the J call may be wrong. The CDR3 has 15 amino acids. Germline lookup yields CDR1 WSHSY and CDR2 SAAADI. The DNA for the CDR3 is TGCGCCAGCAGGCGGACTAGCGGGGCCTACAATGAGCAGTACTTC. It specifies CASRRTSGAYNEQYF.

This clonotype was seen many times. The chain couples TRBV5-5 to TRBJ2-1; 7 bases are a match to TRBD2. The CDR3 sequence is 15 residues long. Germline loops: CDR1 SGHKS, CDR2 YYEKEE (reference sequence). The trim removed 2 bases at V and 6 bases at J, leaving 8 bases unmatched. CDR3 residues: CASSFGTTLSNEQFF. CDR3 in DNA: TGTGCCAGCAGCTTCGGGACTACCCTCTCCAATGAGCAGTTCTTC.

In this sample, this clonotype turned up a few times. The chain combines TRBV29-1 with TRBJ1-1, with D possibly matching TRBD1 (6 bases). Per the germline V gene, CDR1 is SQVTM and CDR2 is ANQGSEA. This CDR3 region has 15 residues. Trimming took off 0 bases at V and 0 bases at J, with 11 bases between the two ends. The CDR3 region is CSVEEWGTLNTEAFF. The CDR3 DNA sequence: TGCAGCGTTGAAGAGTGGGGGACACTGAACACTGAAGCTTTCTTT.

The rearrangement uses TRBV20-1 and TRBJ2-2, with D possibly TRBD2 on 5 matching bases. The V gene's germline CDR1 is DFQATT and CDR2 SNEGSKA (reference sequence). V was clipped by 5 bases and J by 7 bases, with 11 bases between them. The CDR3 consists of 12 residues. CDR3 loop: CSARSSHGELFF. The CDR3, as DNA: TGCAGTGCTCGATCTAGCCACGGGGAGCTGTTTTTT.